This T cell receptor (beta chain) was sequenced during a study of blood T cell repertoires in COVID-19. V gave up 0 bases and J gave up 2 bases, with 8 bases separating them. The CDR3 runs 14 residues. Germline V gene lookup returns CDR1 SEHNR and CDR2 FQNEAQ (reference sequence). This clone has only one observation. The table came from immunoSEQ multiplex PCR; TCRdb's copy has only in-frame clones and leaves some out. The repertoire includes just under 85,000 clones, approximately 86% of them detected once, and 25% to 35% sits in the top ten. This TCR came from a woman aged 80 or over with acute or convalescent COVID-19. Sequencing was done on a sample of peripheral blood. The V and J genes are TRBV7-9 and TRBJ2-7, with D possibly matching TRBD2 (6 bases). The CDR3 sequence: CASSLAGGPYEQYF. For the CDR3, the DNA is TGTGCCAGCAGCTTAGCGGGAGGACCCTACGAGCAGTACTTC. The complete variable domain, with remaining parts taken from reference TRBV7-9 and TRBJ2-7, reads DTGVSQNPRHKITKRGQNVTFRCDPISEHNRLYWYRQTLGQGPEFLTYFQNEAQLEKSRLLSDRFSAERPKGSFSTLEIQRTEQGDSAMYLCASSLAGGPYEQYFGPGTRLTVT.